The clone carrying this T cell receptor (beta chain) was observed a few times. What it binds is unknown. The conserved closing phenylalanine or tryptophan is absent in this CDR3, likely reflecting a read error. Every patient underwent thyroid surgery untreated. Between the trimmed V and J ends, which lost 4 bases and 1 base, there was a span of 6 bases. The CDR3 length is 13 residues. From germline, CDR1 is MRHNA and CDR2 SNTAGT. Under the authors' procedure: Between-group CDR3 differences, defined by clinicopathological status, yielded a distant-metastasis classifier for papillary thyroid cancer. MiXCR re-clonotyped the PCR reads for TCRdb. The authors' filters were not applied to this entry. The sample has around 8,000 clones; less than 35% are singletons. These data belong to a study of metastatic and nonmetastatic thyroid tumors. The overall study: It was across blood and tumor or nodule tissue from malignant and benign thyroid patients that repertoires were compared. Study results and limitations: A significant increase in TCR beta diversity was reportedly seen in malignant thyroid tumors relative to benign nodules, in blood and tumor.

This receptor was taken from a female donor with papillary thyroid cancer or a benign thyroid nodule (not recorded which). Some clones in this sample may be carry-over from other donors' samples. The chain is built from TRBV6-4 and TRBJ2-3; TRBD1 might be the D (6 bases). Input material: tumor tissue. CDR3 nucleotides: TGTGCCAGCAGTGCAGGGGGCACAGATACGCAGTATGTT. This sequence encodes CASSAGGTDTQYV.